A single sample gave rise to the 14 T cell receptor beta chains below, sequenced in a study of shared clonotypes between healthy human individuals. TCRdb's copy holds only in-frame clones and misses some; the assay was immunoSEQ multiplex PCR. The repertoire includes over a million clones, 75% to 80% of them detected once, and 0.5% to 0.65% sits in the top ten. Sequencing input: memory CD4+ T cells from PBMCs. Indicated subset: CD45RA-negative fraction. These TCRs come from a man aged 18 to 29 in good health. Some clones in this sample may be carry-over from other donors' samples.

CDR3 nucleotide sequence: TGTGCCAGCAGTACAAACAGCCGAGGGGGAAACACCATATATTTT. Translating gives CASSTNSRGGNTIYF. V usage is TRBV28 and J usage is TRBJ1-3; D gene unclear. Germline CDR1 and CDR2: MDHEN and SYDVKM. The V and J ends lost 5 bases and 4 bases respectively, with 15 bases between them. CDR3 size: 15 residues.

The rearrangement uses TRBV7-6 and TRBJ2-3; 9 bases agree with TRBD2. Germline V gene data show CDR1 as SGHVS and CDR2 as FNYEAQ. CDR3 length: 16 residues. The V segment lost 0 bases and the J segment 7 bases; nucleotides outside the gene matches: 8. CDR3 DNA sequence: TGTGCCAGCAGCTTAGCCTCACCCTCTAGCGGGAATACGCAGTATTTT. Amino acids: CASSLASPSSGNTQYF. Full variable domain (outside the CDR3, taken from reference TRBV7-6 and TRBJ2-3): GAGVSQSPRYKVTKRGQDVALRCDPISGHVSLYWYRQALGQGPEFLTYFNYEAQQDKSGLPNDRFSAERPEGSISTLTIQRTEQRDSAMYRCASSLASPSSGNTQYFGPGTRLTVL.

Details on this clone: Other DNA sequences in the same sample also yield this CDR3. The V and J genes are TRBV7-3 and TRBJ2-1; 11 nucleotides align to TRBD2. V trimming: 5 bases; J trimming: 4 bases; junction bases outside the gene matches: 4. The CDR3 is made up of 15 amino acids. Germline assignment: CDR1 SGHTA and CDR2 FQGTGA. CDR3 nucleotide sequence: TGTGCCAGCAGCCTCGGGACTAGCGGTTACAATGAGCAGTTCTTC. It yields the protein CASSLGTSGYNEQFF.

The chain links TRBV5-6 to TRBJ1-1; no reliable D call. The V end lost 3 bases, the J end lost 1 base, and 25 bases lay between the germline ends. The CDR3 is 19 residues long. Germline V CDR1 and CDR2: SGHDT, YYEEEE. The CDR3 protein is CASSSRTSGQSLRNTEAFF. The CDR3 coding sequence is TGTGCCAGCAGCTCCCGAACCTCGGGTCAGAGCCTCAGGAACACTGAAGCTTTCTTT.

The chain links TRBV6-1 to TRBJ1-2; D gene uncertain. The V gene lost 6 bases and the J gene lost 1 base, with 6 bases spanning the gap. This CDR3 comprises 12 residues. Germline CDR1 is MNHNS and CDR2 is SASEGT. The chain's CDR3 is CASSGDNYGYTF. CDR3 coding DNA: TGTGCCAGCAGCGGAGATAACTATGGCTACACCTTC.

The chain recombines TRBV4-2 with TRBJ2-1; TRBD2 matches 10 bases. The germline V gene encodes CDR1 LGHNA and CDR2 YNFKEQ. The CDR3 covers 16 residues. V trimming: 0 bases; J trimming: 2 bases; junction bases outside the gene matches: 1. The CDR3 DNA reads TGTGCCAGCAGCCAAGAAACTAGCGGGACCTACAATGAGCAGTTCTTC. As protein: CASSQETSGTYNEQFF.

This sequence joins TRBV4-1 and TRBJ2-1; no definite D call. This CDR3 spans 14 amino acids. Trimming removed 0 bases at V and 7 bases at J, with 10 bases between. Germline CDR1 and CDR2: MGHRA and YSYEKL. The CDR3 sequence: CASSQDVIWNEQFF. The CDR3 region has the DNA TGCGCCAGCAGCCAAGATGTTATCTGGAATGAGCAGTTCTTC.

This clone occurred a few times. The chain links TRBV9 to TRBJ1-1; D gene uncertain. The CDR3 consists of 15 residues. In germline, CDR1 is SGDLS, CDR2 YYNGEE. With 3 bases removed from V and 1 base from J, the gap between germline ends came to 13 bases. CDR3 sequence reads: CASSGGSFSNTEAFF. CDR3 sequence (DNA): TGTGCCAGCAGCGGCGGGAGTTTCTCGAACACTGAAGCTTTCTTT.

This chain connects TRBV28 to TRBJ2-2; maybe TRBD2 (6 bases). The ends were cut back, 1 base at V and 2 bases at J, with 11 bases in the middle. Per the germline V gene, CDR1 is MDHEN and CDR2 is SYDVKM. This CDR3 has 16 amino acids. Here the CDR3 reads CASSLYSSVNTGELFF. The CDR3, as DNA: TGTGCCAGCAGTTTATATTCTAGCGTTAACACCGGGGAGCTGTTTTTT.

V gene TRBV11-3 combines with J gene TRBJ2-1, with 13 bases aligning to TRBD2. CDR1 and CDR2 (germline): SGHNT, YENEEA. The CDR3 has 15 amino acids. V lost 3 bases to trimming and J lost 8 bases; unmatched junction nucleotides: 4. Here the CDR3 reads CASSLGTSGTDEQFF. The DNA for the CDR3 is TGTGCCAGCAGCTTGGGGACTAGCGGGACGGATGAGCAGTTCTTC.

This clone was picked up one time. V usage is TRBV28 and J usage is TRBJ1-4; D is possibly TRBD1 (6 bases). Germline lookup yields CDR1 MDHEN and CDR2 SYDVKM. This CDR3 contains 15 residues. The germline V and J ends were trimmed by 7 bases and 8 bases, with 20 bases remaining between them. The CDR3: CASTPGGAGLEKLFF. The DNA for the CDR3 is TGTGCCAGCACCCCTGGGGGGGCAGGGTTGGAAAAACTGTTTTTT.

This clone was detected once. The genes are TRBV6-1 and TRBJ2-1, with D uncertain. The CDR3 sequence is 16 residues long. Germline V lookup: CDR1 MNHNS, CDR2 SASEGT. Trimming left V 1 base short and J 0 bases short, with 10 bases between. CDR3 amino acids: CASSEVQRSSYNEQFF. In nucleotides, the CDR3 is TGTGCCAGCAGTGAAGTGCAGCGTAGCTCCTACAATGAGCAGTTCTTC.

The chain is built from TRBV7-2 and TRBJ1-4; a weak D match, TRBD1 (5 bases). V was clipped by 1 base and J by 4 bases, with 7 bases between them. Germline loops: CDR1 SGHTA, CDR2 FQGNSA. CDR3 length: 14 amino acids. The DNA for the CDR3 is TGTGCCAGCAGCTTAGGGGGCCTTAATGAAAAACTGTTTTTT. Translation: CASSLGGLNEKLFF.

CDR3 protein: CASSSDRELYEQYF. The CDR3 bases are TGTGCCAGCAGCTCGGACAGGGAACTCTACGAGCAGTACTTC. This sequence joins TRBV7-9 and TRBJ2-7; 8 bases match TRBD1. Germline V gene lookup returns CDR1 SEHNR and CDR2 FQNEAQ (reference sequence). The CDR3 is 14 amino acids. J was trimmed by 3 bases and V by 4 bases; bases with no gene match: 5.